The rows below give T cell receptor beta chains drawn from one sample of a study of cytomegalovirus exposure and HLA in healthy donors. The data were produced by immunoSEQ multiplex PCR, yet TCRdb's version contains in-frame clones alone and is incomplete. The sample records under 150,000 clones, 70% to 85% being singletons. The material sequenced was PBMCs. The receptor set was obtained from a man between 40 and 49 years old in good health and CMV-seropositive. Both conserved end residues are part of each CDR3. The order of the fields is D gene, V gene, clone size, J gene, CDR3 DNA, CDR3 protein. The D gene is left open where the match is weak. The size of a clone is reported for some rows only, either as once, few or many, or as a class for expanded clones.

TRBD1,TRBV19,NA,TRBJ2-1,TGTGCCAGTAGTACAAGACAGGGCCTCTACAATGAGCAGTTCTTC,CASSTRQGLYNEQFF
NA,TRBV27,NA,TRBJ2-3,TGTGCCAGCAGTTTTTCGGGGGTCCCAGATACGCAGTATTTT,CASSFSGVPDTQYF
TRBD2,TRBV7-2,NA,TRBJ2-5,TGTGCCAGCAGCTCAGCGGGGGGGCTAGAGACCCAGTACTTC,CASSSAGGLETQYF
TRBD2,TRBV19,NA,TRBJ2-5,TGTGCCAGTAGAGATCGCGGGAGGGGGGAGACCCAGTACTTC,CASRDRGRGETQYF
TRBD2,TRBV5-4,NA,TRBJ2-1,TGTGCCAGCAGTCAGAGCGGGAGATCCTACAATGAGCAGTTCTTC,CASSQSGRSYNEQFF
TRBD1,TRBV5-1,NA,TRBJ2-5,TGCGCCAGCAGCGTGGGAGGGACAGGGATACAAGAGACCCAGTACTTC,CASSVGGTGIQETQYF
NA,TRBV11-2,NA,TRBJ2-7,TGTGCCAGCAGCCCCAAGCAGGGCTACGAGCAGTACTTC,CASSPKQGYEQYF
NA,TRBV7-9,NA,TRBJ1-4,TGTGCCAGCAGCTTAGACAGCCACCAGAAAAAACTGTTTTTT,CASSLDSHQKKLFF
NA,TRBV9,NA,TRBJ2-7,TGTGCCAGCAGCCCACAAACACGTACCTACGAGCAGTACTTC,CASSPQTRTYEQYF
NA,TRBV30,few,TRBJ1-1,TGTGCCTGGACCAGCAGGAGGGGAAACACTGAAGCTTTCTTT,CAWTSRRGNTEAFF
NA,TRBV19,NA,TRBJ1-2,TGTGCCAGTAGTATAGCAGGGAACTATGGCTACACCTTC,CASSIAGNYGYTF
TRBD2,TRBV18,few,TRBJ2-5,TGTGCCAGCTCGCGATCTAGCGGGGGGTTTGGAGAGACCCAGTACTTC,CASSRSSGGFGETQYF
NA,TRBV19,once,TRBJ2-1,TGTGCCAGTAGTATGTCTGGCGGGCGAGCCTACAATGAGCAGTTCTTC,CASSMSGGRAYNEQFF
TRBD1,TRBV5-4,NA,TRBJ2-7,TGTGCCAGCAGCAAACCACAACAGGGGAGTATTTCCTACGAGCAGTACTTC,CASSKPQQGSISYEQYF
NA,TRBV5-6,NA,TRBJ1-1,TGTGCCAGCAGCACGACAGGTTTCACTGAAGCTTTCTTT,CASSTTGFTEAFF
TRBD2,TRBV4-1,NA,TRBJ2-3,TGCGCCAGCAGCCAATCCTGGACCGGGGGGGATACGCAGTATTTT,CASSQSWTGGDTQYF
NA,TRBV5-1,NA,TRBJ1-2,TGCGCCAGCAGCTTGGATGGCAAAAGCTACACCTTC,CASSLDGKSYTF
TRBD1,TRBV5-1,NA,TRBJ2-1,TGCGCCAGCAGCTCTCAGGACAGGGGGCCTTTCAACAATGAGCAGTTCTTC,CASSSQDRGPFNNEQFF
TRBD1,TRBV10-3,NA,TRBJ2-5,TGTGCCATCAGCGAGACAGGGGGCCAAGAGACCCAGTACTTC,CAISETGGQETQYF
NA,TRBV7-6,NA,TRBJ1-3,TGTGCCAGCAGCTTTCTTGGAACGAGGCCTGGAAACACCATATATTTT,CASSFLGTRPGNTIYF
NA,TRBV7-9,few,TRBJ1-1,TGTTCCAGCAGCATACAGAGCACTGAAGCTTTCTTT,CSSSIQSTEAFF
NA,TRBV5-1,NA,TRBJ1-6,TGCGCCAGCAGCTTGGGAGGGGGAAACATTTCACCCCTCCACTTT,CASSLGGGNISPLHF
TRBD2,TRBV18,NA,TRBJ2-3,TGTGCCAGCTCACCGTCGACTAGCGGGGGGCGAGATACGCAGTATTTT,CASSPSTSGGRDTQYF
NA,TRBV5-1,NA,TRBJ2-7,TGCGCCAGCAGCTTGAACGCTAACTCCGGCGAGCAGTACTTC,CASSLNANSGEQYF
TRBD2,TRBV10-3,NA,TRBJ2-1,TGTGCCGTTAGCGGGAGGAATGAGCAGTTCTTC,CAVSGRNEQFF
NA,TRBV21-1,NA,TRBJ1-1,TGTGCCAGCAGCAAAGGGGAGGGGTCGAACACTGAAGCTTTCTTT,CASSKGEGSNTEAFF
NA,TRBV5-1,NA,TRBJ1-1,TGCGCCAGCAGCTCGGGGGAAACTGAAGCTTTCTTT,CASSSGETEAFF
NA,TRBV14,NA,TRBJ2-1,TGTGCCAGCAGCCAATCCAGCTCCTACAATGAGCAGTTCTTC,CASSQSSSYNEQFF
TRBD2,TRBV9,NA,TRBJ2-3,TGTGCCAGCAGCGCTCGGGGGGGAAGCACAGATACGCAGTATTTT,CASSARGGSTDTQYF
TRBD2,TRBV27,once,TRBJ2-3,TGTGCCAGCAGTTCTTTGGTAATAGCGGGAGGGCCCACAGATACGCAGTATTTT,CASSSLVIAGGPTDTQYF
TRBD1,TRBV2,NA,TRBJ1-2,TGTGCCAGCACTCGGGACAGCAACTATGGCTACACCTTC,CASTRDSNYGYTF
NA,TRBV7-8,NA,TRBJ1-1,TGTGCCAGCAGCTTATTCTCGAACACTGAAGCTTTCTTT,CASSLFSNTEAFF
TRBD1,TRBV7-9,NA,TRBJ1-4,TGTTCCGGCGAAGACAGGGGAAATGAAAAACTGTTTTTT,CSGEDRGNEKLFF
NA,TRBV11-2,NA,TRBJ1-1,TGTGCCAGCAGCCCCCCAGGGTCGCGGAACACTGAAGCTTTCTTT,CASSPPGSRNTEAFF
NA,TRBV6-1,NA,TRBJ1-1,TGTGCCAGCAGTTTCAGGGGCATGAACACTGAAGCTTTCTTT,CASSFRGMNTEAFF
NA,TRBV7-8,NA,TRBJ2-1,TGTGCCAGCAGCCCTTACAATGAGCAGTTCTTC,CASSPYNEQFF
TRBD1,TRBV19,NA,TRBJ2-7,TGTGCCAGTAGTTCCCCAGGGGGCCAACGCTACGAGCAGTACTTC,CASSSPGGQRYEQYF
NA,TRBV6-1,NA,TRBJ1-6,TGTGCCAGCCGGACTGGGACATTTTCACCCCTCCACTTT,CASRTGTFSPLHF
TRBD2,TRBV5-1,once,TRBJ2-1,TGCGCCAGCGGACTAGAGGGTCCTGAGCAGTTCTTC,CASGLEGPEQFF
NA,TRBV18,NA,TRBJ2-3,TGTGCCAGCTCAGCCAGGGTTACGGATACGCAGTATTTT,CASSARVTDTQYF
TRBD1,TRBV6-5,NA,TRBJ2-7,TGTGCCACCCGGGACAGGGGTTTCCACGAGCAGTACTTC,CATRDRGFHEQYF
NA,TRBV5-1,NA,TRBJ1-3,TGCGCCAGCAGCTTGGACAGAAGCTCTGGAAACACCATATATTTT,CASSLDRSSGNTIYF
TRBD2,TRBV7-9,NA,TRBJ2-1,TGTGCCAGCAGGAGCGGGGGTTACAATGAGCAGTTCTTC,CASRSGGYNEQFF
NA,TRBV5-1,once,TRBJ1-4,TGCGCCAGCAGCCTCGGGGGAGGGGTTGAAAAACTGTTTTTT,CASSLGGGVEKLFF
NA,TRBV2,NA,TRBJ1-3,TGTGCCAGCAGTGAAGGGTCAGTAAGCTCTGGAAACACCATATATTTT,CASSEGSVSSGNTIYF
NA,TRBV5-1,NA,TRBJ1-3,TGCGCCAGCAGCTTGCAGGGGAACACCATATATTTT,CASSLQGNTIYF
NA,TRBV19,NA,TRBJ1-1,TGTGCCAGTAGTATTTCAGGGGCCGAAGCTTTCTTT,CASSISGAEAFF
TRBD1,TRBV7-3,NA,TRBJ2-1,TGTGCCAGCAGCTCAGGACAGGTACCCTACAATGAGCAGTTCTTC,CASSSGQVPYNEQFF
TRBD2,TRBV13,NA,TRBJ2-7,TGTGCCAGCAGCTTGGGACTAGCGGGGACCTACGAGCAGTACTTC,CASSLGLAGTYEQYF
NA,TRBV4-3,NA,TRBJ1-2,TGCGCCAGCAGCCAAGGACAGCGGGGGGATGGCTACACCTTC,CASSQGQRGDGYTF